The 28 T cell receptor beta chains listed next were all sequenced from one sample in a study of shared clonotypes between healthy human individuals. Clones were sequenced by immunoSEQ multiplex PCR, and TCRdb holds only the in-frame ones, with some missing. The sample records some 2 million clones, about 95% being singletons. Only CD45RO-negative cells positively selected for CCR7 counted as naive CD8 cells, so terminally differentiated effector memory CD45RA+ cells were excluded. Sequencing input: naive CD8+ T cells sorted from blood. All receptors come from a man aged 18 to 30 in good health.

This clone was seen only a few times. This chain links TRBV6-6 with TRBJ1-5; D call uncertain. The germline gives CDR1 MNHNY, CDR2 SVGAGI (reference sequence). V lost 7 bases and J 5 bases, leaving 6 bases between the germline ends. The CDR3 is 11 amino acids. CDR3 sequence reads: CASKGDQPQHF. The CDR3 DNA follows: TGTGCCAGCAAGGGTGATCAGCCCCAGCATTTT.

This clone was detected only a few times. The V gene is TRBV27, the J gene TRBJ1-6; no definite D call. CDR3 length equals 14 residues. V lost 2 bases, J lost 4 bases, and 6 bases lay in between. The germline CDR1 and CDR2 sequences are MNHEY and SMNVEV (reference sequence). The CDR3 bases are TGTGCCAGCAGTTTAAGGGATTATAATTCACCCCTCCACTTT. This translates into CASSLRDYNSPLHF.

The chain uses TRBV4-1 and TRBJ2-7, with 8 bases identical to TRBD2. CDR1 is MGHRA and CDR2 is YSYEKL in the germline V gene. Trimming cost V 4 bases and J 3 bases; bases outside gene matches: 8. The CDR3 consists of 15 residues. CDR3 sequence reads: CASSPLRGASYEQYF. CDR3 nucleotide sequence: TGCGCCAGCAGCCCTTTGCGGGGGGCGAGCTACGAGCAGTACTTC.

V is TRBV2 and J is TRBJ2-7; possibly TRBD1 for D (6 bases). CDR1 is SNHLY and CDR2 is FYNNEI in the germline V gene. V lost 5 bases and J 4 bases, leaving 15 bases between the germline ends. CDR3 length: 14 amino acids. CDR3 sequence (DNA): TGTGCCAGCAGTTCTTTGACAGGTAGTTACGAGCAGTACTTC. Translation: CASSSLTGSYEQYF.

The rearrangement links TRBV27 to TRBJ2-7; a weak D match, TRBD2 (5 bases). Germline assignment: CDR1 MNHEY and CDR2 SMNVEV (reference sequence). The CDR3 runs 13 residues. V lost 4 bases and J 6 bases, leaving 13 bases between the germline ends. The CDR3 nucleotides are TGTGCCAGCAGTTCGTCTCTAGCTCCCGAGCAGTACTTC. Translating gives CASSSSLAPEQYF.

V is TRBV9 and J is TRBJ1-6; D perhaps matches TRBD1 (5 bases). Looked up from germline, CDR1 is SGDLS and CDR2 is YYNGEE. V was clipped by 3 bases and J by 10 bases, with 17 bases between them. This CDR3 spans 15 amino acids. The CDR3 region is CASSAGGGSSSPLHF. The CDR3 DNA follows: TGTGCCAGCAGCGCTGGTGGGGGTTCATCCTCACCCCTCCACTTT. Full variable domain (outside the CDR3, taken from reference TRBV9 and TRBJ1-6): DSGVTQTPKHLITATGQRVTLRCSPRSGDLSVYWYQQSLDQGLQFLIQYYNGEERAKGNILERFSAQQFPDLHSELNLSSLELGDSALYFCASSAGGGSSSPLHFGNGTRLTVT.

V and J are TRBV4-1 and TRBJ2-4; D possibly corresponds to TRBD1 (5 bases). Germline CDR1 is MGHRA and CDR2 is YSYEKL. V lost 4 bases and J lost 4, with 14 bases in between. The CDR3 runs 15 residues. CDR3 nucleotides: TGCGCCAGCAGCCCAACGGAAGGGGCTAAAAACATTCAGTACTTC. Protein: CASSPTEGAKNIQYF.

The chain joins TRBV12-5 to TRBJ2-3, with 7 bases fitting TRBD2. The CDR3 is made up of 16 amino acids. CDR1 and CDR2 from the germline V gene are LGHNT and FRNRAP. The trim removed 3 bases at V and 6 bases at J, leaving 12 bases unmatched. The CDR3 here is CASGFDIAGGKDTQYF. The CDR3 nucleotides are TGTGCTAGTGGTTTTGACATAGCGGGCGGGAAGGATACGCAGTATTTT. The full variable domain, in which reference TRBV12-5 and TRBJ2-3 provide the parts outside the CDR3, is DARVTQTPRHKVTEMGQEVTMRCQPILGHNTVFWYRQTMMQGLELLAYFRNRAPLDDSGMPKDRFSAEMPDATLATLKIQPSEPRDSAVYFCASGFDIAGGKDTQYFGPGTRLTVL.

The chain recombines TRBV28 with TRBJ2-7, with D hard to call. V was pared by 5 bases and J by 1 base, with 15 bases between. Germline V gives CDR1 MDHEN, CDR2 SYDVKM. This CDR3 region has 15 residues. As DNA, the CDR3 is TGTGCCAGCAGTCTTAGTCCGGCAAATTCCTACGAGCAGTACTTC. Amino acids: CASSLSPANSYEQYF. Variable domain in full (rest from reference TRBV28 and TRBJ2-7): DVKVTQSSRYLVKRTGEKVFLECVQDMDHENMFWYRQDPGLGLRLIYFSYDVKMKEKGDIPEGYSVSREKKERFSLILESASTNQTSMYLCASSLSPANSYEQYFGPGTRLTVT.

The DNA for the CDR3 is TGTGCCAGTAGTATAGCACAGGGAACCGGGGAGCTGTTTTTT. It encodes CASSIAQGTGELFF. This chain uses TRBV19 with TRBJ2-2, with a tentative D call TRBD1 (6 bases). V was clipped by 1 base and J by 5 bases, with 8 bases between them. The CDR3 has 14 residues. Germline V lookup: CDR1 LNHDA, CDR2 SQIVND (reference sequence). Together with reference TRBV19 and TRBJ2-2, the CDR3 gives the full variable domain: DGGITQSPKYLFRKEGQNVTLSCEQNLNHDAMYWYRQDPGQGLRLIYYSQIVNDFQKGDIAEGYSVSREKKESFPLTVTSAQKNPTAFYLCASSIAQGTGELFFGEGSRLTVL.

V gene TRBV5-6 combines with J gene TRBJ2-7; 11 bases line up with TRBD1. The V segment lost 2 bases and the J segment 2 bases; nucleotides outside the gene matches: 9. The CDR3 contains 17 residues. The V gene's germline CDR1 is SGHDT and CDR2 YYEEEE. CDR3 in amino acids: CASSLKGSGQGAYEQYF. CDR3 in DNA: TGTGCCAGCAGCTTAAAAGGGTCGGGACAGGGGGCCTACGAGCAGTACTTC.

This CDR3 is CASSPGGSGEQYF. CDR3 bases: TGTGCCAGCAGCCCCGGGGGTTCCGGCGAGCAGTACTTC. This chain links TRBV27 with TRBJ2-7; a possible D gene is TRBD2 (6 bases). The CDR3 covers 13 residues. Germline V CDR1 and CDR2: MNHEY, SMNVEV (reference sequence). The V gene lost 6 bases and the J gene lost 6 bases, with 15 bases spanning the gap.

The J gene is TRBJ1-5, the V gene TRBV11-2, with D hard to call. There are 16 residues in the CDR3. Germline lookup yields CDR1 SGHAT and CDR2 FQNNGV. Trimming removed 0 bases from V and 2 bases from J, with 11 bases in between. In DNA form, the CDR3 reads TGTGCCAGCAGCTTAGAAGCGGGGATTGGCAATCAGCCCCAGCATTTT. Translated, it gives CASSLEAGIGNQPQHF.

CDR3 in DNA: TGCAGCGTAGCGGGACTAGCGGGAGTAGGAACCTACAATGAGCAGTTCTTC. Residues: CSVAGLAGVGTYNEQFF. V gene TRBV29-1 combines with J gene TRBJ2-1, with 14 positions matching TRBD2. The ends lost 6 bases at V and 2 bases at J; junction bases unmatched: 9. From germline, CDR1 is SQVTM and CDR2 ANQGSEA. There are 17 residues in the CDR3.

The rearrangement links TRBV30 to TRBJ2-7; 7 bases map to TRBD1. The CDR3 has 13 amino acids. The V gene's germline CDR1 is GTSNPN and CDR2 SVGIG (reference sequence). V lost 4 bases and J lost 6; bases outside the gene matches: 9. The CDR3 sequence: CAWNEGGLSEQYF. The CDR3 region has the DNA TGTGCCTGGAATGAAGGGGGCCTAAGCGAGCAGTACTTC.

The rearrangement links TRBV6-5 to TRBJ1-6, with 9 nucleotides matching TRBD1. Unmatched junction bases numbered 5, after V lost 2 bases and J lost 9 bases. Per the germline V gene, CDR1 is MNHEY and CDR2 is SVGAGI. The CDR3 consists of 15 residues. CDR3 in amino acids: CASSYPEQGASPLHF. CDR3 bases: TGTGCCAGCAGTTACCCCGAACAGGGGGCTTCACCCCTCCACTTT.

The chain carries TRBV9 and TRBJ2-1; D may correspond to TRBD1 or TRBD2 (6 bases each). Germline CDR1 reads SGDLS; CDR2 reads YYNGEE. V was pared by 3 bases and J by 9 bases, with 13 bases between. CDR3 size: 13 residues. CDR3 loop: CASSAGAGFEQFF. In DNA form, the CDR3 reads TGTGCCAGCAGCGCAGGGGCGGGATTTGAGCAGTTCTTC. Filled out from reference TRBV9 and TRBJ2-1, the complete variable domain reads DSGVTQTPKHLITATGQRVTLRCSPRSGDLSVYWYQQSLDQGLQFLIQYYNGEERAKGNILERFSAQQFPDLHSELNLSSLELGDSALYFCASSAGAGFEQFFGPGTRLTVL.

This chain links TRBV29-1 with TRBJ1-1; TRBD1 might be the D (5 bases). Trimming cost V 6 bases and J 6 bases, with 8 bases left between them. Germline V CDR1 and CDR2: SQVTM, ANQGSEA. This CDR3 region has 10 residues. The CDR3 here is CSVKGAEAFF. The DNA of the CDR3 is TGCAGCGTCAAAGGGGCTGAAGCTTTCTTT.

The V gene is TRBV12-5, the J gene TRBJ2-7; tentative D call: TRBD1 (5 bases). Germline V gives CDR1 LGHNT, CDR2 FRNRAP. With 2 bases removed from V and 5 bases from J, the gap between germline ends came to 7 bases. This CDR3 contains 12 residues. The CDR3 here is CASGLWGHEQYF. DNA for the CDR3: TGTGCTAGTGGTTTGTGGGGCCACGAGCAGTACTTC.

V is TRBV6-5 and J is TRBJ2-7; D may be TRBD2 (6 bases). Deletions cut 0 bases from V and 6 bases from J, with 12 bases between. This CDR3 has 14 residues. The germline gives CDR1 MNHEY, CDR2 SVGAGI. The CDR3 sequence is CASSYSIMGGEQYF. As DNA, the CDR3 is TGTGCCAGCAGTTACTCGATCATGGGGGGCGAGCAGTACTTC.

To note about this clone: The sample has other DNA sequences that encode this CDR3 too. This chain uses TRBV30 with TRBJ2-1; D gene uncertain. Germline V gene sequence: CDR1 GTSNPN, CDR2 SVGIG (reference sequence). The CDR3 totals 13 residues. The V and J ends lost 0 bases and 3 bases respectively, with 6 bases between them. DNA for the CDR3: TGTGCCTGGAGTGTAGGCAGCTACAATGAGCAGTTCTTC. This translates into CAWSVGSYNEQFF.

V gene TRBV6-1 combines with J gene TRBJ1-5; D is undetermined. This CDR3 region has 13 residues. The V gene's germline CDR1 is MNHNS and CDR2 SASEGT. V lost 0 bases to trimming and J lost 7 bases, with 7 bases between them. CDR3 DNA sequence: TGTGCCAGCAGTGAAGCGCATCAGCAGCCCCAGCATTTT. Protein product: CASSEAHQQPQHF.

The chain employs TRBV5-1 and TRBJ2-7; TRBD1 aligns across 7 bases. The CDR3 is 17 residues long. The V and J ends lost 5 bases and 5 bases, in that order; junction bases with no gene match: 19. Germline V gives CDR1 SGHRS, CDR2 YFSETQ. This CDR3 is CASRKELFTGALHEQYF. The CDR3 region has the DNA TGCGCCAGCAGAAAAGAATTATTCACAGGGGCATTGCACGAGCAGTACTTC.

A note on this clone: This same CDR3 is encoded by further DNA sequences in the sample. The J gene is TRBJ2-1, the V gene TRBV5-6; possible D gene TRBD2, 5 bases. The CDR3 has 11 amino acids. V lost 0 bases to trimming and J lost 10 bases, with 5 bases between them. Germline V gene lookup returns CDR1 SGHDT and CDR2 YYEEEE. The CDR3 reads CASSLGGEQFF. The CDR3 DNA reads TGTGCCAGCAGCTTGGGCGGGGAGCAGTTCTTC.

Turning to this clone: The sample has other DNA sequences that encode this CDR3 too. This sequence joins TRBV7-9 and TRBJ1-1; 8 nucleotides match TRBD1. Trimming at V came to 1 base and at J to 1 base, leaving 2 bases not matched to a gene. The germline V gene has CDR1 SEHNR and CDR2 FQNEAQ (reference sequence). The CDR3 loop spans 15 amino acids. CDR3 amino acids: CASSLVDRENTEAFF. The CDR3 nucleotides read TGTGCCAGCAGCTTAGTGGACAGGGAGAACACTGAAGCTTTCTTT.

The chain links TRBV2 to TRBJ2-1; the D gene is possibly TRBD2 (6 bases). V was cut by 10 bases and J by 1 base, with 14 bases left in between. CDR1 SNHLY and CDR2 FYNNEI come from the germline V gene. The CDR3 extends over 14 amino acids. The CDR3 DNA sequence: TGTGCCATAACCTCACTAGCTTCCTACAATGAGCAGTTCTTC. Translation: CAITSLASYNEQFF.

The genes are TRBV6-5 and TRBJ2-3; 7 bases match TRBD1. V lost 7 bases and J lost 6; bases outside the gene matches: 10. The CDR3 sequence is 14 residues long. Looked up from germline, CDR1 is MNHEY and CDR2 is SVGAGI. In DNA, the CDR3 is TGTGCCAGCATAGACAGGGACGAATCTGATACGCAGTATTTT. Its translation: CASIDRDESDTQYF.

V gene TRBV4-3 combines with J gene TRBJ2-7; D remains unclear. In germline, CDR1 is LGHNA, CDR2 YSLEER. The CDR3 sequence is 13 residues long. Trimming stripped 0 bases from V and 1 base from J, with 4 bases between. The CDR3 loop reads CASSQDKSYEQYF. CDR3 DNA sequence: TGCGCCAGCAGCCAAGATAAGTCCTACGAGCAGTACTTC.